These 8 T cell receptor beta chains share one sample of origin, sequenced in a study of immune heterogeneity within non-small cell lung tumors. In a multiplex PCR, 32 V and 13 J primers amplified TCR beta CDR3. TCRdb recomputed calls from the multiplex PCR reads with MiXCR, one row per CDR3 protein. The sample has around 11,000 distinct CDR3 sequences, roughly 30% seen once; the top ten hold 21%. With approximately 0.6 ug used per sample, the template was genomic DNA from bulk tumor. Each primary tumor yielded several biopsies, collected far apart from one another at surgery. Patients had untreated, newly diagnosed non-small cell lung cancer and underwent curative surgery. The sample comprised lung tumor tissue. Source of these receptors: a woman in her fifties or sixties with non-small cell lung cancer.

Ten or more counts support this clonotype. The CDR3 region has the DNA TGCAGTGGAGGGGGCGGGTTCAACTATGGCTACACCTTC. Residues: CSGGGGFNYGYTF. The J gene is TRBJ1-2, the V gene TRBV20-1, with 7 bases aligning to TRBD1. J gave up 2 bases and V 7 bases, and 7 bases lay outside the gene matches. Germline V CDR1 and CDR2: DFQATT, SNEGSKA (reference sequence). This CDR3 region has 13 residues.

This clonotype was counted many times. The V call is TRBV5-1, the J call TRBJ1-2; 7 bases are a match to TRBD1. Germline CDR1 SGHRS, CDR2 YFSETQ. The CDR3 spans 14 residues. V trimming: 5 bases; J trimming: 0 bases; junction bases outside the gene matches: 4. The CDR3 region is CASRGTDTNYGYTF. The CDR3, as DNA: TGCGCCAGCAGGGGGACAGACACTAACTATGGCTACACCTTC.

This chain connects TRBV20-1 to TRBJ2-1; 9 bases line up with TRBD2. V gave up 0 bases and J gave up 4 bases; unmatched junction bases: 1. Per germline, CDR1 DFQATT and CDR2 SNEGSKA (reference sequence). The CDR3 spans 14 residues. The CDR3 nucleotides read TGCAGTGCTAGAGATAGCGGGAGATACAATGAGCAGTTCTTC. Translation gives CSARDSGRYNEQFF.

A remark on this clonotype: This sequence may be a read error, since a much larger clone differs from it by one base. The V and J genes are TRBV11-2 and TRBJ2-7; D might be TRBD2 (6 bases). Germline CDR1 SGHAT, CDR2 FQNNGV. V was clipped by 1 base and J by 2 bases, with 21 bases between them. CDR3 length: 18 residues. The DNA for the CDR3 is TGTGCCAGCAGCTTAGCCGAGGAGGTCTGCGGGGTGACCTACGAGCAGTACTTC. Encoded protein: CASSLAEEVCGVTYEQYF.

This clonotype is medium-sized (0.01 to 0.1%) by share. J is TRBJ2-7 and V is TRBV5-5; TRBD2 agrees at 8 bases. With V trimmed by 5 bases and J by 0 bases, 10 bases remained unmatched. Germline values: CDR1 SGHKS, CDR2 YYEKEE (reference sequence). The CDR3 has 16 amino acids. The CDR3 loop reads CASSRGGTKSSYEQYF. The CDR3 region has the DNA TGTGCCAGCAGTCGGGGGGGGACCAAAAGCTCCTACGAGCAGTACTTC.

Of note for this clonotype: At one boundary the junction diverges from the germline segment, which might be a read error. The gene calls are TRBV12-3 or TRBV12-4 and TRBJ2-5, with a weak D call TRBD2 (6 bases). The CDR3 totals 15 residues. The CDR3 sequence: CASSHGSPREETHYF. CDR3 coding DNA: TGTGCCAGCAGTCACGGGAGTCCGAGGGAGGAGACCCATTACTTC.

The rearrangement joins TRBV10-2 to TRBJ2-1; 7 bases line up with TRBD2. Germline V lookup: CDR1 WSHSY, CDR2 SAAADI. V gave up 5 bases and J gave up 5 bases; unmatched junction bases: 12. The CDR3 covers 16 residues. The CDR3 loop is CASSLTGGGRDNEQFF. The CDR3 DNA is TGCGCCAGCAGTTTAACGGGAGGAGGGCGCGACAATGAGCAGTTCTTC.

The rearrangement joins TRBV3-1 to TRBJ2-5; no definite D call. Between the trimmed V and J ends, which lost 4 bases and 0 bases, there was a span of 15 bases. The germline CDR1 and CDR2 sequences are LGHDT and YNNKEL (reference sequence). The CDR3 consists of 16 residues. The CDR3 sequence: CASSPRHLPYQETQYF. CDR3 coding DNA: TGTGCCAGCAGCCCCCGACACCTCCCCTACCAAGAGACCCAGTACTTC.